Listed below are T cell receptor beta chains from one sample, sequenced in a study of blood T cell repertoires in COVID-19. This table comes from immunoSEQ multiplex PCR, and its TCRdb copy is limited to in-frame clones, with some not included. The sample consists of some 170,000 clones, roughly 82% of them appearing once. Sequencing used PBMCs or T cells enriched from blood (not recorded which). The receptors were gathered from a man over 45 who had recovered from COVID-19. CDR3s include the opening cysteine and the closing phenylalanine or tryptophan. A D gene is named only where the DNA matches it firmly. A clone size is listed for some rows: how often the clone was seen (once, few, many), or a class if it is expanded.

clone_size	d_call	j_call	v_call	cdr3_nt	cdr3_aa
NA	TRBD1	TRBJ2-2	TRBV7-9	TGTGCCAGCAGCTTAAGGGACAGGGGGCTTACAACCGGGGAGCTGTTTTTT	CASSLRDRGLTTGELFF
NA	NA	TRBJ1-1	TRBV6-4	TGTGCCAGCATCGACGGGGTGCGGACTGAAGCTTTCTTT	CASIDGVRTEAFF
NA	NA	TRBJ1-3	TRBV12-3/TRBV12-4	TGTGCCAGCAATCTAAGATCTGGAAACACCATATATTTT	CASNLRSGNTIYF
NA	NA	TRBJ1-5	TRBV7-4	TGTGCCAGCAGCTATCGGGAAGGTAGCAATCAGCCCCAGCATTTT	CASSYREGSNQPQHF
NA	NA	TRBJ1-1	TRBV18	TGTGCCAGCTCACCTAGGGGCCTTGGAGTGAACACTGAAGCTTTCTTT	CASSPRGLGVNTEAFF
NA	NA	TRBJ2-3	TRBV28	TGTGCCAGCACCCCTTCCAGGGGAACAGATACGCAGTATTTT	CASTPSRGTDTQYF
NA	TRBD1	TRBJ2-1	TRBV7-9	TGTGCCAGCAGCCCGGACAGGAGACTTAACAATGAGCAGTTCTTC	CASSPDRRLNNEQFF
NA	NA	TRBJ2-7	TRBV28	TGTGCCAGCAGGGGGACACAGAGCTCCTACGAGCAGTACTTC	CASRGTQSSYEQYF
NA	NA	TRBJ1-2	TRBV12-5	TGTGCTAGTCAGGAGGATTACTATGGCTACACCTTC	CASQEDYYGYTF
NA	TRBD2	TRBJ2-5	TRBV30	TGTGCCTGGTCCCAGCGGGGCACCCAAGAGACCCAGTACTTC	CAWSQRGTQETQYF
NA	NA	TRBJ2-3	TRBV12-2	TGTGCAAGTCGCTTAGCTGGGAGGGCGACAGATACGCAGTATTTT	CASRLAGRATDTQYF
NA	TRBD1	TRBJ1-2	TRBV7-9	TGTGCCAGCAGCTTAAGGGGACAGGGTAATCAGCCGAATGGCTACACCTTC	CASSLRGQGNQPNGYTF
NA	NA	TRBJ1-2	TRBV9	TGTGCCAGCAGCGCAGATAACTATGGCTACACCTTC	CASSADNYGYTF
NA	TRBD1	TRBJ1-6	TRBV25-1	TGTGCCAGCAGTGAATTGGACAGGGAGAATTCACCCCTCCACTTT	CASSELDRENSPLHF
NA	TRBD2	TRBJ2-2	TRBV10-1	TGCGCCAGCAGTGAATCCCGCGGCGCGGGGGACACCGGGGAGCTGTTTTTT	CASSESRGAGDTGELFF
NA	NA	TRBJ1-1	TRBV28	TGTGCCAGCAGGTCAGGGGCCCTGAACACTGAAGCTTTCTTT	CASRSGALNTEAFF
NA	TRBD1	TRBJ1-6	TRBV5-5	TGTGCCAGCAGGGGACAGGGCGCCTATAATTCACCCCTCCACTTT	CASRGQGAYNSPLHF
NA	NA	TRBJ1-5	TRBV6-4	TGTGCCAGCAGTGAGTATAGGGGTCAGATCAATCAGCCCCAGCATTTT	CASSEYRGQINQPQHF
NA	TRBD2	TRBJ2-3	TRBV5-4	TGTGCCAGCTCGCCCGGGAGGGCCGCAGATACGCAGTATTTT	CASSPGRAADTQYF
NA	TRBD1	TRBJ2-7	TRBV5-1	TGCGCCAGCAGCTTGGATAGGACAGGGTACGACGAGCAGTACTTC	CASSLDRTGYDEQYF
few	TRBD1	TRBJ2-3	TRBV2	TGTGCCAGCAGTGGCCGGACAGGGGCTAGCACAGATACGCAGTATTTT	CASSGRTGASTDTQYF
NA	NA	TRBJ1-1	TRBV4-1	TGCGCCAGCAGCCAAGAGGGGGGAGGTGTGAACACTGAAGCTTTCTTT	CASSQEGGGVNTEAFF
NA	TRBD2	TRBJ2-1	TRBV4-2	TGTGCCAGCAGCCCTCAGGGACTAGCGGACTACAATGAGCAGTTCTTC	CASSPQGLADYNEQFF
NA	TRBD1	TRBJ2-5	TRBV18	TGTGCCAGCTCCACCGGGACAGAGGGAGAGACCCAGTACTTC	CASSTGTEGETQYF
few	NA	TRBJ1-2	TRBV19	TGTGCCAGTAGTATAGACCGAACAGGGTTCTATGGCTACACCTTC	CASSIDRTGFYGYTF
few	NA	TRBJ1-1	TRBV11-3	TGTGCCAGCAGCTTAGGGGGCCCGAACACTGAAGCTTTCTTT	CASSLGGPNTEAFF
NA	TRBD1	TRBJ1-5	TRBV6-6	TGTGCCAGCAATCGCTGGGAGGGACAGGGGGCTAATCAGCCCCAGCATTTT	CASNRWEGQGANQPQHF
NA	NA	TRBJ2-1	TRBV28	TGTGCCAGCAGTTTCGACAGATACAATGAGCAGTTCTTC	CASSFDRYNEQFF
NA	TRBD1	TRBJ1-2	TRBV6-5	TGTGCCAGCAGGGCTCCCGGGACAGCTGGGGGCTACACCTTC	CASRAPGTAGGYTF
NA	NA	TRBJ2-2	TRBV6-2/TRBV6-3	TGTGCCAGCAGTTACTCGAAAATTGAACAGCCCATCACCGGGGAGCTGTTTTTT	CASSYSKIEQPITGELFF